The 27 T cell receptor beta chains presented below share a single source sample, sequenced in a study of cytomegalovirus exposure and HLA in healthy donors. Both 60 Vbeta primers and 13 Jbeta primers went into the PCR. Repertoires were generated with immunoSEQ multiplex PCR, while TCRdb's copy carries only in-frame clones and drops some. The sample records about 100,000 clones, about 75% being singletons. The specimen was PBMCs. The receptor set was obtained from a man between 35 and 55 years old in good health and CMV-seropositive.

Only a few counts were recorded for this clone. This chain links TRBV6-5 with TRBJ2-2, with D possibly being TRBD2 (6 bases). V lost 5 bases and J lost 1, with 8 bases in between. Germline CDR1 reads MNHEY; CDR2 reads SVGAGI. This CDR3 is 14 amino acids long. CDR3 nucleotides: TGTGCCAGCAGTCGGGACTGGAACACCGGGGAGCTGTTTTTT. This encodes CASSRDWNTGELFF.

This chain uses TRBV6-6 with TRBJ2-1, with D maybe TRBD1 (5 bases). The length of the CDR3 is 16 residues. CDR1 is MNHNY, CDR2 SVGAGI, per germline (reference sequence). The V end lost 2 bases, the J end lost 5 bases, and 16 bases lay between the germline ends. The CDR3 region is CASSYPQGVGHNEQFF. Here the CDR3 DNA reads TGTGCCAGCAGTTACCCCCAAGGGGTAGGGCACAATGAGCAGTTCTTC.

The V call is TRBV4-3, the J call TRBJ2-3; TRBD2 aligns across 10 bases. This CDR3 region has 17 residues. Germline CDR1 reads LGHNA; CDR2 reads YSLEER. Trimming at V came to 0 bases and at J to 5 bases, leaving 8 bases not matched to a gene. The CDR3 sequence: CASSQDPSGRREDTQYF. DNA for the CDR3: TGCGCCAGCAGCCAAGATCCTAGCGGGAGACGGGAAGATACGCAGTATTTT.

This clone was picked up a small number of times. This sequence joins TRBV11-2 and TRBJ2-7, with TRBD1 matching 7 bases. This CDR3 contains 13 residues. CDR1 is SGHAT and CDR2 is FQNNGV in the germline V gene. The J segment lost 1 base and the V segment lost 6 bases, leaving 3 bases of the junction unmatched. CDR3 DNA: TGTGCCAGCAGAATACAGGGGTCCTACGAGCAGTACTTC. Its protein is CASRIQGSYEQYF. The full variable domain, in which reference TRBV11-2 and TRBJ2-7 provide the parts outside the CDR3, is EAGVAQSPRYKIIEKRQSVAFWCNPISGHATLYWYQQILGQGPKLLIQFQNNGVVDDSQLPKDRFSAERLKGVDSTLKIQPAKLEDSAVYLCASRIQGSYEQYFGPGTRLTVT.

The genes are TRBV7-2 and TRBJ1-5; D may be TRBD1 (5 bases). The CDR3 has 15 amino acids. Germline lookup yields CDR1 SGHTA and CDR2 FQGNSA. V lost 1 base to trimming and J lost 7 bases, with 14 bases between them. CDR3 sequence: CASSLDRQGGQPQHF. The DNA for the CDR3 is TGTGCCAGCAGCTTAGATCGGCAGGGCGGCCAGCCCCAGCATTTT.

J is TRBJ2-7 and V is TRBV27, with 10 bases aligning to TRBD2. The CDR3 has 13 amino acids. The germline gives CDR1 MNHEY, CDR2 SMNVEV (reference sequence). V trimming: 6 bases; J trimming: 4 bases; junction bases outside the gene matches: 3. The CDR3 sequence: CASRPSGSYEQYF. For the CDR3, the DNA is TGTGCCAGCAGACCTAGCGGGAGTTACGAGCAGTACTTC.

This clone showed up just a few times. The J gene is TRBJ2-1, the V gene TRBV19, with 7 positions matching TRBD2. With V trimmed by 5 bases and J by 0 bases, 16 bases remained unmatched. This CDR3 has 19 amino acids. Germline CDR1 LNHDA, CDR2 SQIVND (reference sequence). The DNA for the CDR3 is TGTGCCAGTAGTCTAAACGTTATAGCGGGTACGAGCTCCTACAATGAGCAGTTCTTC. This sequence encodes CASSLNVIAGTSSYNEQFF.

For the CDR3, the DNA is TGCGCCAGCAGCTTGGCCACTCGACAGGTTTGGGAGAGCACAGATACGCAGTATTTT. Translation: CASSLATRQVWESTDTQYF. The chain joins TRBV5-1 to TRBJ2-3, with D tentatively TRBD1 (6 bases). Per the germline V gene, CDR1 is SGHRS and CDR2 is YFSETQ. The V end lost 0 bases, the J end lost 0 bases, and 20 bases lay between the germline ends. The CDR3 contains 19 residues.

The rearrangement uses TRBV9 and TRBJ2-7; TRBD1 matches 7 bases. The CDR3 sequence is 14 residues long. The ends lost 0 bases at V and 3 bases at J; junction bases unmatched: 3. CDR1 and CDR2 from the germline V gene are SGDLS and YYNGEE. This chain's CDR3 is CASSVATGVYEQYF. In DNA form, the CDR3 reads TGTGCCAGCAGCGTAGCTACAGGGGTCTACGAGCAGTACTTC.

V is TRBV5-1 and J is TRBJ2-5; tentative D call: TRBD2 (6 bases). Germline assignment: CDR1 SGHRS and CDR2 YFSETQ. With 0 bases removed from V and 1 base from J, the gap between germline ends came to 7 bases. The CDR3 has 14 residues. Here the CDR3 DNA reads TGCGCCAGCAGCTTGGTGGAGGGCCAAGAGACCCAGTACTTC. It codes for CASSLVEGQETQYF. Using reference TRBV5-1 and TRBJ2-5 for the parts outside the CDR3, the full variable domain is KAGVTQTPRYLIKTRGQQVTLSCSPISGHRSVSWYQQTPGQGLQFLFEYFSETQRNKGNFPGRFSGRQFSNSRSEMNVSTLELGDSALYLCASSLVEGQETQYFGPGTRLLVL.

The chain links TRBV27 to TRBJ1-1; possibly TRBD1 for D (5 bases). Looked up from germline, CDR1 is MNHEY and CDR2 is SMNVEV (reference sequence). The germline V and J ends were trimmed by 2 bases and 4 bases, with 8 bases remaining between them. The CDR3 totals 13 residues. The CDR3 reads CASSLKGLTEAFF. The CDR3 DNA reads TGTGCCAGCAGTTTAAAGGGGCTCACTGAAGCTTTCTTT.

The chain carries TRBV7-9 and TRBJ2-1, with 12 bases aligning to TRBD2. Germline V gene lookup returns CDR1 SEHNR and CDR2 FQNEAQ (reference sequence). Trimming removed 4 bases from V and 5 bases from J; junction bases left unmatched: 3. This CDR3 comprises 15 residues. In DNA, the CDR3 is TGTGCCAGCAGCTCCCTAGCGGGGGGGGACAATGAGCAGTTCTTC. Amino acid sequence: CASSSLAGGDNEQFF.

CDR3 residues: CASTPWGTDYGYTF. CDR3 coding DNA: TGTGCCAGTACCCCTTGGGGGACAGACTATGGCTACACCTTC. This chain links TRBV19 with TRBJ1-2; the match to TRBD1 covers 7 bases. J gave up 3 bases and V 7 bases, and 8 bases lay outside the gene matches. CDR3 length equals 14 residues. Per the germline V gene, CDR1 is LNHDA and CDR2 is SQIVND (reference sequence).

This rearrangement joins TRBV2 to TRBJ2-4; 7 positions agree with TRBD2. The V segment lost 3 bases and the J segment 0 bases; nucleotides outside the gene matches: 11. CDR3 length: 18 residues. Germline V gives CDR1 SNHLY, CDR2 FYNNEI. This chain's CDR3 is CASSEFSGGGLAKNIQYF. The CDR3 region has the DNA TGTGCCAGCAGTGAGTTCTCCGGCGGGGGATTAGCCAAAAACATTCAGTACTTC.

The V and J genes are TRBV6-5 and TRBJ1-2; 8 nucleotides line up with TRBD1. Unmatched junction bases numbered 6, after V lost 5 bases and J lost 4 bases. The CDR3 is made up of 14 amino acids. Germline CDR1 and CDR2: MNHEY and SVGAGI. CDR3 region: CASSPGTGGYGYTF. The DNA for the CDR3 is TGTGCCAGCAGTCCGGGGACAGGAGGCTATGGCTACACCTTC.

The J gene is TRBJ2-7, the V gene TRBV6-1; no definite D call. Trimming took off 5 bases at V and 3 bases at J, with 17 bases between the two ends. Germline assignment: CDR1 MNHNS and CDR2 SASEGT. The CDR3 consists of 15 residues. CDR3 region: CASSPTSGVVYEQYF. The CDR3, as DNA: TGTGCCAGCAGTCCTACCTCCGGTGTCGTCTACGAGCAGTACTTC.

This chain joins TRBV14 and TRBJ2-7, with a possible D match to TRBD2 (6 bases). The germline V gene encodes CDR1 SGHDN and CDR2 FVKESK. The CDR3 length is 15 residues. V lost 7 bases to trimming and J lost 1 base, with 17 bases between them. Here the CDR3 DNA reads TGTGCCAGCATTTCGTGGAGGGGAACTTCCTACGAGCAGTACTTC. Protein: CASISWRGTSYEQYF.

The rearrangement uses TRBV27 and TRBJ2-7, with a tentative D call TRBD2 (6 bases). CDR1 is MNHEY, CDR2 SMNVEV, per germline (reference sequence). V was cut by 2 bases and J by 1 base, with 15 bases left in between. This CDR3 contains 16 residues. The CDR3 protein is CASSLAGTLASYEQYF. CDR3 DNA sequence: TGTGCCAGCAGTTTAGCGGGAACTCTCGCATCCTACGAGCAGTACTTC.

J is TRBJ2-1 and V is TRBV27; 10 bases map to TRBD1. Per germline, CDR1 MNHEY and CDR2 SMNVEV (reference sequence). The CDR3 runs to 16 residues. V was pared by 5 bases and J by 8 bases, with 12 bases of the junction left unmatched. DNA for the CDR3: TGTGCCAGCAGTCCGGGACCGGGACAGGGGATCCATGAGCAGTTCTTC. Translated: CASSPGPGQGIHEQFF.

The chain employs TRBV6-5 and TRBJ1-1; 7 positions agree with TRBD1. The junction had 8 bases not matched to a gene; V was cut back by 0 bases and J by 4 bases. The CDR3 totals 16 residues. Germline-derived CDR1 and CDR2 are MNHEY and SVGAGI. CDR3 protein: CASSYSPGQTSTEAFF. As DNA, the CDR3 is TGTGCCAGCAGTTACTCGCCGGGACAGACTAGCACTGAAGCTTTCTTT.

The V gene is TRBV6-5, the J gene TRBJ1-2, with D perhaps matching TRBD1 (5 bases). The CDR3 spans 13 residues. From germline, CDR1 is MNHEY and CDR2 SVGAGI. The germline V and J ends were trimmed by 7 bases and 7 bases, with 16 bases remaining between them. The CDR3 here is CASTPMGGVGYTF. The CDR3 DNA follows: TGTGCCAGCACCCCCATGGGGGGGGTTGGCTACACCTTC.

This clone was recorded only once. The chain combines TRBV5-1 with TRBJ1-1, with 9 bases aligning to TRBD1. CDR1 is SGHRS and CDR2 is YFSETQ in the germline V gene. V was clipped by 3 bases and J by 3 bases; unmatched bases: 3. The CDR3 loop spans 14 amino acids. CDR3 protein: CASSWTGVDTEAFF. In nucleotides, the CDR3 is TGCGCCAGCAGCTGGACAGGGGTGGACACTGAAGCTTTCTTT.

This clone came up once. The V call is TRBV29-1, the J call TRBJ2-2, with a tentative D call TRBD2 (5 bases). The length of the CDR3 is 14 residues. V gave up 5 bases and J gave up 7 bases, with 17 bases separating them. CDR1 is SQVTM and CDR2 is ANQGSEA in the germline V gene. CDR3 amino acids: CSVPGRAAGGELFF. The CDR3 coding sequence is TGCAGCGTTCCTGGAAGAGCGGCGGGCGGGGAGCTGTTTTTT.

The J gene is TRBJ2-3, the V gene TRBV10-1, with D tentatively TRBD1 (5 bases). Between the trimmed V and J ends, which lost 0 bases and 0 bases, there was a span of 10 bases. Germline CDR1 and CDR2: WNHNN and SYGVQD (reference sequence). The CDR3 contains 16 residues. The CDR3: CASSESTATSTDTQYF. The CDR3 DNA is TGCGCCAGCAGTGAGTCGACAGCTACTAGCACAGATACGCAGTATTTT.

The CDR3 loop reads CASTLSYEQYF. The CDR3 DNA is TGTGCCAGCACCCTCTCCTACGAGCAGTACTTC. This chain links TRBV2 with TRBJ2-7; D is ambiguous. Germline V lookup: CDR1 SNHLY, CDR2 FYNNEI. This CDR3 has 11 amino acids. V was pared by 7 bases and J by 0 bases, with 4 bases between. Combining the CDR3 with reference TRBV2 and TRBJ2-7 gives the whole variable domain EPEVTQTPSHQVTQMGQEVILRCVPISNHLYFYWYRQILGQKVEFLVSFYNNEISEKSEIFDDQFSVERPDGSNFTLKIRSTKLEDSAMYFCASTLSYEQYFGPGTRLTVT.

The V gene is TRBV28, the J gene TRBJ1-6; D gene ambiguous. Germline CDR1 is MDHEN and CDR2 is SYDVKM. V was pared by 2 bases and J by 7 bases, with 3 bases between. This CDR3 spans 12 amino acids. The DNA for the CDR3 is TGTGCCAGCAGTTTAATAAATTCACCCCTCCACTTT. This translates into CASSLINSPLHF.

The rearrangement links TRBV10-3 to TRBJ2-3; 10 nucleotides match TRBD1. The CDR3 sequence is 15 residues long. CDR1 and CDR2 from the germline V gene are ENHRY and SYGVKD. Germline trimming cut 9 bases from V and 4 bases from J; bases unmatched to any gene: 10. The CDR3 region is CAMSLRGTGADTQYF. CDR3 nucleotide sequence: TGTGCCATGTCACTCCGAGGGACAGGGGCAGATACGCAGTATTTT.